This TCR beta chain was identified in a study of cytomegalovirus exposure and HLA in healthy donors. Only one count was recorded for this clone. The sample contains more than one DNA sequence encoding this CDR3. Use of 60 Vbeta and 13 Jbeta primers characterized the PCR. Only in-frame clones appear in the TCRdb table, and some are missing; sequencing was by immunoSEQ multiplex PCR. Of 180,000 or so clones listed, roughly 73% are singletons. With V trimmed by 0 bases and J by 6 bases, 4 bases remained unmatched. Germline V gene sequence: CDR1 SGHRS, CDR2 YFSETQ. The CDR3 sequence is 14 residues long. Sample: PBMCs. The chain recombines TRBV5-1 with TRBJ2-7; 9 bases map to TRBD1. The receptor comes from a middle-aged woman in good health and CMV-seropositive. CDR3 sequence (DNA): TGCGCCAGCAGCTTGGGGGACAGGGTATCCGAGCAGTACTTC. Translation: CASSLGDRVSEQYF.